The sequence of this TCR beta chain was determined in a study of chemoradiotherapy in HPV16-positive cancers. Using immunoSEQ multiplex PCR, the repertoire was profiled, and TCRdb retains in-frame clones only, with some absent. Of about 10,000 clones detected, roughly 70% appear once; the ten largest clones hold about 10%. Germline assignment: CDR1 LNHDA and CDR2 SQIVND (reference sequence). This CDR3 is 15 amino acids long. V shed 8 bases and J shed 0 bases, with 16 bases lying between them. The sample was collected from a patient who underwent chemoradiotherapy. J is TRBJ1-2 and V is TRBV19; no clear D. The TCR sequence derives from a human donor with HPV-associated anogenital cancer. CDR3 residues: CASRAGVVANYGYTF. The CDR3 DNA reads TGTGCCAGTCGGGCAGGCGTCGTAGCTAACTATGGCTACACCTTC.